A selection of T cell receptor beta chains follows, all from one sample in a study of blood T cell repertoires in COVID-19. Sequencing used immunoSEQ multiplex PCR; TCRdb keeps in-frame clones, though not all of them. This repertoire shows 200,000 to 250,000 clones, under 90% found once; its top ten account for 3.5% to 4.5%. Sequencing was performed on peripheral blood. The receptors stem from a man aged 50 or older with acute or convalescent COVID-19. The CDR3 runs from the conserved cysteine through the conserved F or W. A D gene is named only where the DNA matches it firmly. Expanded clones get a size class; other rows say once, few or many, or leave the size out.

CDR3aa: CASSHGQRGGRGTDTQYF; CDR3nt: TGTGCCAGCAGTCACGGCCAGCGGGGGGGCCGGGGCACAGATACGCAGTATTTT; v_gene: TRBV6-6; d_gene: TRBD2; abundance: NA; j_gene: TRBJ2-3
CDR3aa: CASSKGDGFGAYEQYF; CDR3nt: TGTGCCAGCAGTAAGGGGGATGGGTTTGGGGCCTACGAGCAGTACTTC; v_gene: TRBV27; d_gene: NA; abundance: NA; j_gene: TRBJ2-7
CDR3aa: CASSPREAETQYF; CDR3nt: TGTGCCAGCAGCCCCAGGGAGGCAGAGACCCAGTACTTC; v_gene: TRBV6-5; d_gene: NA; abundance: once; j_gene: TRBJ2-5
CDR3aa: CASNQGPGELFF; CDR3nt: TGTGCCAGCAATCAGGGGCCCGGGGAGCTGTTTTTT; v_gene: TRBV12-3/TRBV12-4; d_gene: NA; abundance: once; j_gene: TRBJ2-2
CDR3aa: CASSGQNEQFF; CDR3nt: TGTGCCAGCAGTGGACAGAATGAGCAGTTCTTC; v_gene: TRBV25-1; d_gene: NA; abundance: NA; j_gene: TRBJ2-1
CDR3aa: CASAGLTEAFF; CDR3nt: TGCGCCAGCGCGGGATTAACTGAAGCTTTCTTT; v_gene: TRBV4-1; d_gene: NA; abundance: NA; j_gene: TRBJ1-1
CDR3aa: CASSREYSNYGYTF; CDR3nt: TGTGCCAGCAGCCGAGAGTATTCGAACTATGGCTACACCTTC; v_gene: TRBV14; d_gene: NA; abundance: once; j_gene: TRBJ1-2
CDR3aa: CASSFPGQGTSNYGYTF; CDR3nt: TGCGCCAGCAGTTTTCCGGGACAGGGGACTTCTAACTATGGCTACACCTTC; v_gene: TRBV5-1; d_gene: TRBD1; abundance: NA; j_gene: TRBJ1-2
CDR3aa: CASSLRTGVFNSPLHF; CDR3nt: TGTGCCAGCAGCCTAAGGACAGGGGTCTTCAATTCACCCCTCCACTTT; v_gene: TRBV5-4; d_gene: TRBD1; abundance: NA; j_gene: TRBJ1-6
CDR3aa: CASRVVAGAYEQYF; CDR3nt: TGTGCCAGCAGAGTGGTAGCGGGGGCCTACGAGCAGTACTTC; v_gene: TRBV27; d_gene: TRBD2; abundance: NA; j_gene: TRBJ2-7
CDR3aa: CASSLRAGTNTGELFF; CDR3nt: TGTGCCAGCAGCTTAAGGGCCGGGACGAACACCGGGGAGCTGTTTTTT; v_gene: TRBV7-9; d_gene: NA; abundance: NA; j_gene: TRBJ2-2
CDR3aa: CASSLAGSNYGYTF; CDR3nt: TGTGCCAGCAGCTTAGCCGGGTCTAACTATGGCTACACCTTC; v_gene: TRBV7-2; d_gene: NA; abundance: NA; j_gene: TRBJ1-2
CDR3aa: CATHAGFDAGELFF; CDR3nt: TGTGCCACCCACGCGGGATTTGATGCCGGGGAGCTGTTTTTT; v_gene: TRBV6-5; d_gene: NA; abundance: NA; j_gene: TRBJ2-2
CDR3aa: CASSKGASTDTQYF; CDR3nt: TGTGCCAGCAGCAAAGGGGCTAGCACAGATACGCAGTATTTT; v_gene: TRBV3-1/TRBV3-2; d_gene: NA; abundance: NA; j_gene: TRBJ2-3
CDR3aa: CASSQEGSTDTQYF; CDR3nt: TGTGCCAGCAGCCAGGAGGGGAGCACAGATACGCAGTATTTT; v_gene: TRBV3-1/TRBV3-2; d_gene: NA; abundance: once; j_gene: TRBJ2-3
CDR3aa: CASSLEWRATEAFF; CDR3nt: TGTGCCAGCAGTTTGGAGTGGAGGGCCACTGAAGCTTTCTTT; v_gene: TRBV27; d_gene: NA; abundance: NA; j_gene: TRBJ1-1
CDR3aa: CASRRVTGSYEQYF; CDR3nt: TGTGCCAGCAGAAGGGTGACAGGGTCCTACGAGCAGTACTTC; v_gene: TRBV5-6; d_gene: TRBD1; abundance: NA; j_gene: TRBJ2-7
CDR3aa: CASSQDPGMNTEAFF; CDR3nt: TGTGCCAGCAGCCAAGATCCGGGGATGAACACTGAAGCTTTCTTT; v_gene: TRBV3-1/TRBV3-2; d_gene: NA; abundance: NA; j_gene: TRBJ1-1
CDR3aa: CASSLAGQGPRSPLHF; CDR3nt: TGTGCCAGCAGCTTAGCTGGACAGGGCCCACGATCACCCCTCCACTTT; v_gene: TRBV11-2; d_gene: TRBD1; abundance: NA; j_gene: TRBJ1-6
CDR3aa: CASSRTLGENQPQHF; CDR3nt: TGTGCCAGCAGCCGCACCCTCGGTGAAAATCAGCCCCAGCATTTT; v_gene: TRBV11-2; d_gene: NA; abundance: once; j_gene: TRBJ1-5
CDR3aa: CASSDRVGNQPQHF; CDR3nt: TGTGCCAGCAGTGATCGGGTTGGCAATCAGCCCCAGCATTTT; v_gene: TRBV2; d_gene: NA; abundance: NA; j_gene: TRBJ1-5
CDR3aa: CASSQGAGATFF; CDR3nt: TGCGCCAGCAGCCAAGGGGCGGGGGCGACTTTCTTT; v_gene: TRBV4-1; d_gene: NA; abundance: NA; j_gene: TRBJ1-1
CDR3aa: CASSPPGTDTNYGYTF; CDR3nt: TGTGCCAGCTCACCACCAGGGACAGACACTAACTATGGCTACACCTTC; v_gene: TRBV18; d_gene: TRBD1; abundance: NA; j_gene: TRBJ1-2
CDR3aa: CAISGTGGIGKLFF; CDR3nt: TGTGCCATCAGTGGGACAGGGGGTATAGGTAAACTGTTTTTT; v_gene: TRBV10-3; d_gene: TRBD1; abundance: once; j_gene: TRBJ1-4